This TCR beta chain was documented in a study of blood T cell repertoires in COVID-19. All recovered Cohort 3 donors got two negative PCRs, got clearance, or saw symptom resolution. The authors' processing: Amplification of reference gene primers was used by the study to estimate nucleated cell counts. Repertoires were generated with immunoSEQ multiplex PCR, while TCRdb's copy carries only in-frame clones and drops some. The V and J calls and clone size come from that table; D and trimming were worked out from the DNA. The sample lists about 320,000 clones, approximately 88% occurring once. This clonotype originated in a man aged 55 to 70 who had recovered from COVID-19. The sample taken for sequencing was PBMCs or T cells enriched from blood (not recorded which).

For the CDR3, the DNA is TGCGCCAGCAGCTCCGGACAGGGGCGCCAAGAGACCCAGTACTTC. As protein: CASSSGQGRQETQYF. This chain connects TRBV5-1 to TRBJ2-5, with TRBD1 matching over 9 bases. The CDR3 extends over 15 amino acids. CDR1 and CDR2 (germline): SGHRS, YFSETQ. Germline trimming cut 3 bases from V and 1 base from J; bases unmatched to any gene: 4.